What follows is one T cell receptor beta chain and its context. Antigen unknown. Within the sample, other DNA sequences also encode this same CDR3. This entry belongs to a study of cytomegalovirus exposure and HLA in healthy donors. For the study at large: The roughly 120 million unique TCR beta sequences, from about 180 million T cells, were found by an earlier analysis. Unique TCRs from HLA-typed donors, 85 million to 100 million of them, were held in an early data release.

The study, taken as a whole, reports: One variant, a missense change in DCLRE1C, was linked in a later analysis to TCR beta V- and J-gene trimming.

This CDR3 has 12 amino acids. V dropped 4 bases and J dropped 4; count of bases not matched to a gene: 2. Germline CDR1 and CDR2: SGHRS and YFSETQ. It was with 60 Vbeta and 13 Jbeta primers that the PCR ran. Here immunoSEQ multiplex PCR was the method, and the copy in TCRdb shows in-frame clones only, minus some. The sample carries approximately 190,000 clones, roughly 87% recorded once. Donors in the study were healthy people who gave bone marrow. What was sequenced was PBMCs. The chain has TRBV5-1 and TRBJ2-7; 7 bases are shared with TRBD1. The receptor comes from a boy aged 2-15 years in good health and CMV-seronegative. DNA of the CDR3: TGCGCCAGCAGCCCGACAGGGTACGAGCAGTACTTC. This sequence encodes CASSPTGYEQYF.